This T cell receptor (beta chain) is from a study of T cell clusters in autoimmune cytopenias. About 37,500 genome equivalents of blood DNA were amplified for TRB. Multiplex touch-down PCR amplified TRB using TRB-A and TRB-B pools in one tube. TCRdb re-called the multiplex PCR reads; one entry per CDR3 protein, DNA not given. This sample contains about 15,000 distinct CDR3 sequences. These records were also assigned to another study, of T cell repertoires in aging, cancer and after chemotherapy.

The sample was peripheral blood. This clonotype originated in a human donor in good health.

CDR3 residues: CASKLAGDGTDTQYF. The chain has TRBV19 and TRBJ2-3; without DNA, the TCRdb call of TRBD2 cannot be checked. Germline assignment: CDR1 LNHDA and CDR2 SQIVND (reference sequence). The CDR3 contains 15 residues. The variable domain in full, with the rest retrieved from reference TRBV19 and TRBJ2-3, is DGGITQSPKYLFRKEGQNVTLSCEQNLNHDAMYWYRQDPGQGLRLIYYSQIVNDFQKGDIAEGYSVSREKKESFPLTVTSAQKNPTAFYLCASKLAGDGTDTQYFGPGTRLTVL.